Each of the 26 T cell receptor beta chains below was sequenced from the same sample in a study of control samples from healthy donors and cancer patients. Here immunoSEQ multiplex PCR was the method, and the copy in TCRdb shows in-frame clones only, minus some. The sample records 110,000 to 150,000 clones, under 90% being singletons. The sequencing input was blood. All receptors derive from a man aged 25-45 years in good health.

V gene TRBV28 combines with J gene TRBJ2-5, with 7 bases aligning to TRBD2. Unmatched junction bases numbered 5, after V lost 5 bases and J lost 2 bases. The germline CDR1 and CDR2 sequences are MDHEN and SYDVKM. The CDR3 has 14 amino acids. The CDR3 nucleotides are TGTGCCAGCAGTCCCCCCGGGGGGCAAGAGACCCAGTACTTC. Translating gives CASSPPGGQETQYF.

The V gene is TRBV5-6, the J gene TRBJ1-1; D remains unclear. Germline CDR1 reads SGHDT; CDR2 reads YYEEEE. The length of the CDR3 is 14 residues. Trimming left V 0 bases short and J 1 base short, with 7 bases between. The DNA for the CDR3 is TGTGCCAGCAGCTTGGGGCAGTCGAACACTGAAGCTTTCTTT. This encodes CASSLGQSNTEAFF.

The V gene is TRBV7-3, the J gene TRBJ2-3, with 10 bases identical to TRBD2. Germline V gene data show CDR1 as SGHTA and CDR2 as FQGTGA. The CDR3 runs to 15 residues. Losses at the gene ends were 6 bases for V and 2 bases for J; bases not matched to a gene: 5. CDR3 DNA: TGTGCCAGCAGTAGTCTAGCGGGAGACACAGATACGCAGTATTTT. It codes for CASSSLAGDTDTQYF.

The chain employs TRBV11-3 and TRBJ2-7, with 12 bases fitting TRBD2. Trimming removed 5 bases from V and 0 bases from J; junction bases left unmatched: 8. Germline V gives CDR1 SGHNT, CDR2 YENEEA. The length of the CDR3 is 17 residues. CDR3 sequence: CASSPGTSGHRSYEQYF. Written as DNA, the CDR3 is TGTGCCAGCAGCCCCGGGACTAGCGGGCATCGCTCCTACGAGCAGTACTTC.

By its share, this clone is large. This chain links TRBV4-3 with TRBJ2-1, with D unclear. V lost 0 bases and J lost 0, with 12 bases in between. Per germline, CDR1 LGHNA and CDR2 YSLEER. The CDR3 runs to 17 residues. CDR3 in DNA: TGCGCCAGCAGCCAAGATCAAACGTACAGCTCCTACAATGAGCAGTTCTTC. It yields the protein CASSQDQTYSSYNEQFF.

The chain combines TRBV7-2 with TRBJ2-7; no definite D call. Trimming removed 5 bases at V and 2 bases at J, with 19 bases between. Germline CDR1 SGHTA, CDR2 FQGNSA. The CDR3 has 16 residues. Written as DNA, the CDR3 is TGTGCCAGCAGCCCGCAATCCGGGCAGGCAACCTACGAGCAGTACTTC. Amino acids: CASSPQSGQATYEQYF.

V and J are TRBV7-3 and TRBJ2-3; 14 bases are shared with TRBD2. Trimming at V came to 5 bases and at J to 7 bases, leaving 11 bases not matched to a gene. The germline gives CDR1 SGHTA, CDR2 FQGTGA. The CDR3 totals 17 residues. The CDR3 spells CASSPWTSGGRVHTQYF. CDR3 sequence (DNA): TGTGCCAGCAGCCCCTGGACTAGCGGGGGGCGGGTTCATACGCAGTATTTT. Combining the CDR3 with reference TRBV7-3 and TRBJ2-3 gives the whole variable domain GAGVSQTPSNKVTEKGKYVELRCDPISGHTALYWYRQSLGQGPEFLIYFQGTGAADDSGLPNDRFFAVRPEGSVSTLKIQRTERGDSAVYLCASSPWTSGGRVHTQYFGPGTRLTVL.

The V gene is TRBV16, the J gene TRBJ1-1; unclear D gene. Germline loops: CDR1 KGHSY, CDR2 FQNENV. Trimming cost V 0 bases and J 1 base, with 3 bases left between them. The CDR3 covers 13 residues. In DNA form, the CDR3 reads TGTGCCAGCAGCCAATCTACGAACACTGAAGCTTTCTTT. Translation gives CASSQSTNTEAFF.

The gene calls are TRBV7-3 and TRBJ2-7; D gene unclear. V lost 0 bases to trimming and J lost 5 bases, with 11 bases between them. CDR3 size: 14 residues. From germline, CDR1 is SGHTA and CDR2 FQGTGA. CDR3 DNA sequence: TGTGCCAGCAGCTTAACGCGTCAATCCCACGAGCAGTACTTC. Protein sequence: CASSLTRQSHEQYF.

This chain connects TRBV7-2 to TRBJ2-7, with D perhaps TRBD2 (5 bases). The ends were cut back, 5 bases at V and 2 bases at J, with 13 bases in the middle. This CDR3 region has 14 residues. CDR1 is SGHTA and CDR2 is FQGNSA in the germline V gene. This chain's CDR3 is CASSPEGAAYEQYF. The CDR3 coding sequence is TGTGCCAGCAGCCCTGAGGGAGCGGCCTACGAGCAGTACTTC. The variable domain in full, with the rest retrieved from reference TRBV7-2 and TRBJ2-7, is GAGVSQSPSNKVTEKGKDVELRCDPISGHTALYWYRQSLGQGLEFLIYFQGNSAPDKSGLPSDRFSAERTGGSVSTLTIQRTQQEDSAVYLCASSPEGAAYEQYFGPGTRLTVT.

The V call is TRBV27, the J call TRBJ2-7; 7 bases are a match to TRBD2. This CDR3 region has 14 residues. The ends lost 8 bases at V and 6 bases at J; junction bases unmatched: 13. The germline gives CDR1 MNHEY, CDR2 SMNVEV (reference sequence). CDR3 sequence (DNA): TGTGCCAGCCCGATGACTAGCATGGGCGCCGAGCAGTACTTC. Translation: CASPMTSMGAEQYF.

This chain uses TRBV7-8 with TRBJ1-5; 10 bases line up with TRBD1. The CDR3 sequence is 14 residues long. With V trimmed by 3 bases and J by 6 bases, 2 bases remained unmatched. Germline V gene data show CDR1 as SGHVS and CDR2 as FQNEAQ. CDR3 loop: CASSLGQGTQPQHF. The CDR3 DNA follows: TGTGCCAGCAGCTTGGGACAGGGGACTCAGCCCCAGCATTTT.

The CDR3 DNA reads TGCGCCAGCAGCCAAGAAGGTACTGGAAACACCATATATTTT. Its translation: CASSQEGTGNTIYF. The V and J genes are TRBV4-3 and TRBJ1-3, with D unresolved. Trimming took 0 bases from V and 2 from J, leaving 5 bases between them. Germline V gene sequence: CDR1 LGHNA, CDR2 YSLEER. The CDR3 is 14 amino acids.

This chain joins TRBV4-1 and TRBJ1-5; D unclear. The CDR3 loop spans 16 amino acids. The V end lost 1 base, the J end lost 1 base, and 11 bases lay between the germline ends. Germline V gene data show CDR1 as MGHRA and CDR2 as YSYEKL. The CDR3 is CASSQGGRESNQPQHF. The CDR3 DNA sequence: TGCGCCAGCAGCCAAGGCGGTAGGGAGAGCAATCAGCCCCAGCATTTT.

The rearrangement uses TRBV5-1 and TRBJ2-3; D is uncertain. Deletions cut 0 bases from V and 4 bases from J, with 15 bases between. Germline lookup yields CDR1 SGHRS and CDR2 YFSETQ. This CDR3 spans 16 amino acids. As DNA, the CDR3 is TGCGCCAGCAGCTTGGCCGTTCGGTCCTCGGCAGATACGCAGTATTTT. Protein: CASSLAVRSSADTQYF. Using reference TRBV5-1 and TRBJ2-3 for the parts outside the CDR3, the full variable domain is KAGVTQTPRYLIKTRGQQVTLSCSPISGHRSVSWYQQTPGQGLQFLFEYFSETQRNKGNFPGRFSGRQFSNSRSEMNVSTLELGDSALYLCASSLAVRSSADTQYFGPGTRLTVL.

This sequence joins TRBV7-2 and TRBJ2-7; D is undetermined. This CDR3 is built from 11 residues. CDR1 SGHTA and CDR2 FQGNSA come from the germline V gene. Trimming removed 3 bases at V and 9 bases at J, with 9 bases between. The CDR3 here is CASSFGVRQYF. DNA for the CDR3: TGTGCCAGCAGCTTTGGGGTCCGGCAGTACTTC.

The CDR3 reads CASSSGREIRETQYF. CDR3 coding DNA: TGTGCCAGCAGCTCAGGACGGGAGATTCGGGAGACCCAGTACTTC. This sequence joins TRBV6-2 or TRBV6-3 and TRBJ2-5, with a weak D call TRBD2 (6 bases). This CDR3 contains 15 residues. Per the germline V gene, CDR1 is MNHEY and CDR2 is SVGEGT. Trimming took 6 bases from V and 5 from J, leaving 19 bases between them.

The rearrangement uses TRBV10-3 and TRBJ1-1, with D unresolved. In germline, CDR1 is ENHRY, CDR2 SYGVKD. The CDR3 spans 11 residues. V dropped 6 bases and J dropped 11 bases, with 13 bases sitting between them. This CDR3 is CAIREDMGAFF. CDR3 DNA sequence: TGTGCCATCAGGGAAGATATGGGGGCTTTCTTT.

The V and J genes are TRBV10-3 and TRBJ2-1; no clear D gene. Trimming removed 0 bases at V and 5 bases at J, with 8 bases between. The CDR3 sequence is 14 residues long. In germline, CDR1 is ENHRY, CDR2 SYGVKD. The CDR3 sequence: CAISESSTNNEQFF. CDR3 DNA: TGTGCCATCAGTGAGTCGAGTACTAACAATGAGCAGTTCTTC.

A few counts support this clone. V is TRBV28 and J is TRBJ1-1; D gene uncertain. Germline values: CDR1 MDHEN, CDR2 SYDVKM. The CDR3 consists of 11 residues. V lost 3 bases and J 8 bases, leaving 7 bases between the germline ends. The CDR3 nucleotides are TGTGCCAGCAGTTTCCCGGGGGAAGCTTTCTTT. It encodes CASSFPGEAFF.

This clone was detected only once. The V and J genes are TRBV6-2 or TRBV6-3 and TRBJ2-1; no definite D call. Germline V gene data show CDR1 as MNHEY and CDR2 as SVGEGT. V was cut by 2 bases and J by 5 bases, with 16 bases left in between. There are 16 residues in the CDR3. The CDR3 DNA follows: TGTGCCAGCAGTTACCCGAAACGGCAGAAACACAATGAGCAGTTCTTC. Translation: CASSYPKRQKHNEQFF.

The chain carries TRBV4-3 and TRBJ2-7; 9 nucleotides align to TRBD1. The CDR3 covers 17 residues. The junction had 6 bases not matched to a gene; V was cut back by 0 bases and J by 0 bases. CDR1 is LGHNA, CDR2 YSLEER, per germline. The CDR3 nucleotides are TGCGCCAGCAGCCAAGAGAATGGACAGGGGTTCTCCTACGAGCAGTACTTC. Translating it yields CASSQENGQGFSYEQYF.

In this sample, this clone turned up once. CDR3 sequence (DNA): TGTGCCAGCAGTACCGACGGCCGGAGGAACACTGAAGCTTTCTTT. Translation gives CASSTDGRRNTEAFF. The J gene is TRBJ1-1, the V gene TRBV6-5; D unresolved. Germline CDR1 MNHEY, CDR2 SVGAGI. The CDR3 is 15 residues long. V lost 5 bases and J lost 1, with 14 bases in between.

The rearrangement links TRBV5-6 to TRBJ2-5; no firm D call. The CDR3 spans 14 residues. Looked up from germline, CDR1 is SGHDT and CDR2 is YYEEEE. Trimming cost V 1 base and J 1 base, with 8 bases left between them. The CDR3 sequence: CASSLFAPQETQYF. DNA of the CDR3: TGTGCCAGCAGCTTGTTTGCCCCCCAAGAGACCCAGTACTTC.

This clone has only a few counts. This chain links TRBV5-6 with TRBJ2-7; weak D call: TRBD1 (6 bases). Per the germline V gene, CDR1 is SGHDT and CDR2 is YYEEEE. Trimming pared 2 bases from V and 2 bases from J, leaving 11 bases between. The CDR3 contains 14 residues. This CDR3 is CASSLSGATYEQYF. The CDR3 DNA sequence: TGTGCCAGCAGCTTATCAGGGGCGACCTACGAGCAGTACTTC.

This chain uses TRBV5-1 with TRBJ2-7; 7 bases agree with TRBD1. V shed 4 bases and J 3 bases; nucleotides not matched to a gene: 10. CDR3 length equals 15 residues. In germline, CDR1 is SGHRS, CDR2 YFSETQ. CDR3 protein: CASSALLGGRYEQYF. Here the CDR3 DNA reads TGCGCCAGCAGCGCCCTCCTAGGGGGCCGCTACGAGCAGTACTTC.